The entry that follows covers one TCR beta chain sequence. Germline CDR1 is GTSNPN and CDR2 is SVGIG (reference sequence). The V gene lost 2 bases and the J gene lost 0 bases, with 2 bases spanning the gap. The CDR3 contains 12 residues. This sample is drawn from a study of OX40 agonist ivuxolimab in advanced cancers. Data came from immunoSEQ multiplex PCR; TCRdb stores just in-frame clones and leaves some out. Among approximately 90,000 clones listed, about 85% were seen once. This receptor was taken from an adult with an advanced solid tumor such as melanoma, head and neck, liver or kidney cancer. The material sequenced was CD4+ or CD8+ T cells sorted from blood, taken in a trial of the OX40 agonist ivuxolimab. The chain is built from TRBV30 and TRBJ1-3; D not certain. The CDR3 loop is CAWSSSGNTIYF. The CDR3 DNA sequence: TGTGCCTGGAGTTCCTCTGGAAACACCATATATTTT. The full variable domain, with the rest looked up from reference TRBV30 and TRBJ1-3, is SQTIHQWPATLVQPVGSPLSLECTVEGTSNPNLYWYRQAAGRGLQLLFYSVGIGQISSEVPQNLSASRPQDRQFILSSKKLLLSDSGFYLCAWSSSGNTIYFGEGSWLTVV.